What follows are 21 T cell receptor beta chains derived from one specimen sequenced in a study of human T cells and chemical hapten exposure. Time point given: patch test 1, 2 weeks after DPC sensitization. Documented treatment: therapeutic diphenylcyclopropenone sensitization with weekly scalp DPC. Unfractionated whole blood was the source from which total RNA was extracted. TCRdb itself ran the RACE reads through MiXCR, one entry per CDR3 protein. The data contain 50,000 or so distinct CDR3 sequences, 9.5% to 11% of them singletons. Sequenced here: whole blood, sampled in connection with sensitization to the hapten diphenylcyclopropenone (DPC). The receptor source for this set is a woman in her thirties or forties with alopecia areata. Some clones in this sample may be carry-over from other donors' samples.

A few counts support this clonotype. The chain combines TRBV29-1 with TRBJ2-3, with a possible D match to TRBD2 (5 bases). This CDR3 spans 11 amino acids. The germline V and J ends were trimmed by 6 bases and 4 bases, with 8 bases remaining between them. CDR1 is SQVTM, CDR2 ANQGSEA, per germline. The CDR3 bases are TGCAGCGTCAGTAGCGCAGATACGCAGTATTTT. Protein: CSVSSADTQYF.

This clonotype turned up a few times. The V gene is TRBV10-3, the J gene TRBJ1-6; 8 positions match TRBD1. This CDR3 spans 14 amino acids. V was pared by 4 bases and J by 8 bases, with 4 bases of the junction left unmatched. CDR1 is ENHRY and CDR2 is SYGVKD in the germline V gene. The CDR3 here is CAISGSTGDSPLHF. DNA of the CDR3: TGTGCCATCAGTGGATCGACAGGGGATTCACCCCTCCACTTT.

The chain recombines TRBV20-1 with TRBJ1-5; D remains ambiguous. The CDR3 spans 12 residues. Trimming stripped 2 bases from V and 5 bases from J, with 7 bases between. CDR1 and CDR2 (germline): DFQATT, SNEGSKA (reference sequence). CDR3 sequence: CSARTPDQPQHF. CDR3 sequence (DNA): TGCAGTGCTAGAACCCCTGATCAGCCCCAGCATTTT.

The gene calls are TRBV10-1 and TRBJ2-5; D is ambiguous. CDR3 size: 13 residues. The germline V gene encodes CDR1 WNHNN and CDR2 SYGVQD (reference sequence). The V end lost 2 bases, the J end lost 5 bases, and 9 bases lay between the germline ends. DNA for the CDR3: TGCGCCAGCAGTGAGCAGACTGGCGAGACCCAGTACTTC. Protein sequence: CASSEQTGETQYF.

This clonotype was observed a handful of times. The V and J genes are TRBV9 and TRBJ1-1; no clear D gene. Trimming cost V 0 bases and J 3 bases, with 9 bases left between them. This CDR3 spans 14 amino acids. Germline V CDR1 and CDR2: SGDLS, YYNGEE. CDR3: CASSVEPGYTEAFF. The CDR3 nucleotides are TGTGCCAGCAGCGTAGAACCGGGGTACACTGAAGCTTTCTTT.

V and J are TRBV12-3 or TRBV12-4 and TRBJ1-6; the D is unclear. The CDR3 is 13 residues long. Between the trimmed V and J ends, which lost 4 bases and 8 bases, there was a span of 9 bases. The CDR3, as DNA: TGTGCCAGCAGTTCCTGGTCCGATTCACCCCTCCACTTT. Translation gives CASSSWSDSPLHF.

This clonotype was recorded many times. V is TRBV29-1 and J is TRBJ1-1, with D unresolved. The CDR3 runs 13 residues. Germline CDR1 is SQVTM and CDR2 is ANQGSEA. Trimming shortened V by 6 bases and J by 0 bases, and 11 bases separated the two germline ends. CDR3 sequence reads: CSVRLELNTEAFF. The DNA for the CDR3 is TGCAGCGTCCGCTTGGAGTTGAACACTGAAGCTTTCTTT. Drawing the rest from reference TRBV29-1 and TRBJ1-1, the complete variable domain is SAVISQKPSRDICQRGTSLTIQCQVDSQVTMMFWYRQQPGQSLTLIATANQGSEATYESGFVIDKFPISRPNLTFSTLTVSNMSPEDSSIYLCSVRLELNTEAFFGQGTRLTVV.

This chain connects TRBV14 to TRBJ2-1; D is perhaps TRBD2 (5 bases). V was cut by 0 bases and J by 10 bases, with 16 bases left in between. This CDR3 is built from 15 residues. Germline CDR1 is SGHDN and CDR2 is FVKESK. CDR3 DNA: TGTGCCAGCAGCCAAGATATGGGCCTAGCCCCCGAGCAGTTCTTC. Protein: CASSQDMGLAPEQFF.

This clonotype was counted a few times. The chain has TRBV20-1 and TRBJ2-7; D possibly corresponds to TRBD2 (6 bases). CDR1 is DFQATT and CDR2 is SNEGSKA in the germline V gene (reference sequence). The CDR3 is made up of 12 amino acids. Trimming stripped 3 bases from V and 9 bases from J, with 15 bases between. The CDR3 region is CSASPERVGQYF. The CDR3 DNA reads as TGCAGTGCTAGTCCCGAGCGGGTGGGGCAGTACTTC.

This clonotype was observed a handful of times. CDR3 sequence: CASSPQQGYEQYF. CDR3 DNA: TGCGCCAGCAGCCCTCAACAGGGGTACGAGCAGTACTTC. The J gene is TRBJ2-7, the V gene TRBV5-1; 7 bases line up with TRBD1. The CDR3 spans 13 residues. Trimming took 4 bases from V and 4 from J; bases not matched to a gene: 5. CDR1 SGHRS and CDR2 YFSETQ come from the germline V gene.

CDR3 region: CASSLRAGGNTEAFF. The CDR3 DNA is TGCGCCAGCAGCTTGCGGGCAGGAGGGAACACTGAAGCTTTCTTT. The chain employs TRBV5-1 and TRBJ1-1; D unclear. Germline V lookup: CDR1 SGHRS, CDR2 YFSETQ. V was cut by 1 base and J by 1 base, with 11 bases left in between. The CDR3 runs 15 residues. Based on the CDR3 plus reference TRBV5-1 and TRBJ1-1, the full variable domain is KAGVTQTPRYLIKTRGQQVTLSCSPISGHRSVSWYQQTPGQGLQFLFEYFSETQRNKGNFPGRFSGRQFSNSRSEMNVSTLELGDSALYLCASSLRAGGNTEAFFGQGTRLTVV.

The chain recombines TRBV15 with TRBJ2-7; D not resolved. The CDR3 sequence is 13 residues long. V lost 0 bases and J lost 6, with 9 bases in between. Per the germline V gene, CDR1 is LNHNV and CDR2 is YYDKDF (reference sequence). CDR3 loop: CATSRDWEGEQYF. As DNA, the CDR3 is TGTGCCACCAGCAGAGATTGGGAAGGCGAGCAGTACTTC.

This clonotype was counted between two and nine times. The V call is TRBV10-3, the J call TRBJ2-1, with 13 bases that match TRBD2. Trimming removed 4 bases from V and 7 bases from J; junction bases left unmatched: 10. The germline CDR1 and CDR2 sequences are ENHRY and SYGVKD. The CDR3 length is 17 residues. The DNA of the CDR3 is TGTGCCATCAGTGGGAAGACTAGCGGGGGGTTAAGTAATGAGCAGTTCTTC. This encodes CAISGKTSGGLSNEQFF.

This clonotype occurred a few times. The V and J genes are TRBV18 and TRBJ2-5, with a tentative D call TRBD1 (5 bases). Trimming stripped 3 bases from V and 5 bases from J, with 10 bases between. The CDR3 contains 13 residues. Germline assignment: CDR1 KGHSH and CDR2 LQKENI. The CDR3, as DNA: TGTGCCAGCTCACCCAGTAACAGGGAGACCCAGTACTTC. Protein sequence: CASSPSNRETQYF.

V usage is TRBV4-3 and J usage is TRBJ2-1; 9 nucleotides line up with TRBD2. Germline assignment: CDR1 LGHNA and CDR2 YSLEER. The V and J ends lost 0 bases and 4 bases, in that order; junction bases with no gene match: 10. The CDR3 totals 18 residues. CDR3 protein: CASSQDLVAGGIYNEQFF. DNA for the CDR3: TGCGCCAGCAGCCAAGATCTCGTCGCGGGGGGGATTTACAATGAGCAGTTCTTC.

The table lists this clonotype with many counts. The rearrangement uses TRBV6-2 or TRBV6-3 and TRBJ1-2; no clear D. CDR3 size: 13 residues. Between the trimmed V and J ends, which lost 4 bases and 3 bases, there was a span of 9 bases. The germline V gene has CDR1 MNHEY and CDR2 SVGEGT. Here the CDR3 DNA reads TGTGCCAGCAGTTTGACTGGGGACTATGGCTACACCTTC. It specifies CASSLTGDYGYTF.

The chain links TRBV20-1 to TRBJ2-3; 10 positions agree with TRBD2. Germline CDR1 is DFQATT and CDR2 is SNEGSKA (reference sequence). V lost 7 bases to trimming and J lost 3 bases; unmatched junction nucleotides: 10. The CDR3 loop spans 15 amino acids. CDR3 sequence (DNA): TGCAGTGGACCCAGCGGGAGGGAGGGGACAGATACGCAGTATTTT. This encodes CSGPSGREGTDTQYF.

This clonotype was recorded many times. The J gene is TRBJ2-5, the V gene TRBV28; D tentatively reads TRBD1 or TRBD2 (6 bases each). The CDR3 is 15 amino acids. Trimming removed 7 bases at V and 3 bases at J, with 18 bases between. Germline CDR1 MDHEN, CDR2 SYDVKM. Here the CDR3 DNA reads TGTGCCAGCAAACCCGGAGGGGGGAGTAAAGAGACCCAGTACTTC. Translation: CASKPGGGSKETQYF.

This clonotype was counted a few times. The rearrangement joins TRBV5-1 to TRBJ2-7, with 8 bases identical to TRBD2. Germline loops: CDR1 SGHRS, CDR2 YFSETQ. V shed 1 base and J 2 bases; nucleotides not matched to a gene: 8. This CDR3 region has 16 residues. CDR3 region: CASSLSVAGSTYEQYF. As DNA, the CDR3 is TGCGCCAGCAGCTTGTCGGTAGCGGGGTCTACCTACGAGCAGTACTTC. The whole variable domain, filled in from reference TRBV5-1 and TRBJ2-7, reads KAGVTQTPRYLIKTRGQQVTLSCSPISGHRSVSWYQQTPGQGLQFLFEYFSETQRNKGNFPGRFSGRQFSNSRSEMNVSTLELGDSALYLCASSLSVAGSTYEQYFGPGTRLTVT.

In this sample, this clonotype turned up many times. The rearrangement links TRBV30 to TRBJ1-5; TRBD1 might be the D (6 bases). CDR3 length: 13 amino acids. Per germline, CDR1 GTSNPN and CDR2 SVGIG (reference sequence). V lost 3 bases and J 3 bases, leaving 9 bases between the germline ends. The CDR3 protein is CAWRGQINQPQHF. DNA of the CDR3: TGTGCCTGGAGAGGACAGATCAATCAGCCCCAGCATTTT.

This clonotype occurred many times. V gene TRBV5-1 combines with J gene TRBJ2-7; D not certain. The V end was cut by 4 bases, the J end by 1 base, with 12 bases between. The length of the CDR3 is 14 residues. Germline CDR1 SGHRS, CDR2 YFSETQ. CDR3 loop: CASSLQTQSYEQYF. As DNA, the CDR3 is TGCGCCAGCAGCCTACAGACGCAGTCCTACGAGCAGTACTTC.